This T cell receptor beta chain was observed in a study of T-cell reconstitution after alpha-beta-depleted transplantation in children. Germline values: CDR1 SGHRS, CDR2 YFSETQ. This CDR3 comprises 15 residues. The ends lost 0 bases at V and 6 bases at J; junction bases unmatched: 4. This clonotype was found a few times. Unique molecular identifiers were used in preparing the TCRbeta library. One entry per CDR3 protein results from TCRdb running MiXCR on the PCR reads. Of 500,000 or so distinct CDR3 sequences detected, over 25% appear once; the ten largest clones hold more than 2%. This TCR was recovered from a human donor who donated a stem cell graft to a child with aplastic anemia. Sequencing used PBMCs from the stem cell graft donor, obtained from the stem cell graft. The V gene is TRBV5-1, the J gene TRBJ2-7; TRBD2 aligns across 12 bases. The CDR3 DNA is TGCGCCAGCAGCTTGGAACTAGCGGGAGGCAGCGAGCAGTACTTC. Protein sequence: CASSLELAGGSEQYF.